The subject of this entry is one T cell receptor (beta chain). Only a few counts were recorded for this clonotype. The antigen this receptor binds is unknown. Qualities for individual bases were not recorded, and no much larger clone is one base off. Ficoll-Paque density gradient centrifugation was used to isolate PBMCs. The CDR3, cysteine through phenylalanine, is 14 amino acids long. Here the CDR3 DNA is all that survives: 42 bases in frame from base 1. The germline V gene specifies MDHEN as CDR1 and SYDVKM as CDR2. Trimming takes 3 bases from V and 4 bases from J, and the germline ends sit 9 bases apart. The data were taken from a study of T-cell memory formation after mild COVID-19 (dated by TCRdb to the early 2020s). About the investigation overall: TCR sequence clusters from the two donors were found to be largely donor specific. In a couple of donors, T-cell clones that expanded and contracted after mild COVID-19 were followed by sequencing TCRalpha and TCRbeta repertoires longitudinally. The cohort comprised two young, previously healthy adult volunteers, one female and one male.

The sequencer was an Illumina NovaSeq 6000. TCRalpha and TCRbeta cDNA libraries were constructed by 5'RACE with constant-segment primers, with sample barcodes and unique molecular identifiers being introduced. Trizol reagent was used to extract RNA from every sample. Libraries were amplified in two PCR steps, with a second sample barcode and Illumina TruSeq adapters added in the second step. The libraries were sequenced on an Illumina NovaSeq using 2 x 150 bp paired-end reads. As for the original processing: Demultiplexing of reads and collapsing into UMI-guided consensus sequences were performed with migec v1.2.7. Using mixcr v2.1.11, UMI consensuses were aligned to TRA and TRB V and J templates and then assembled into clonotypes. Expanded or contracted clonotypes were those called significant by both edgeR and NoisET, with noise models trained on biological replicates. edgeR calls used a false discovery rate-adjusted p below 0.01 and a log2 fold-change threshold of 1. As an exploratory analysis of dynamics, max-normalized trajectories of the 1000 most abundant clonotypes were examined with PCA combined with hierarchical clustering. Each responding clone was given a CD4 or CD8 phenotype based on the CD4+ and CD8+ repertoires, which had been sequenced separately. TCRdb reworked the public reads: Q25 trimming with fastp, MiXCR clone assembly, productive beta chains retained. Each entry merges the rows of one CDR3 protein and shows their most common DNA and genes. For this entry, the V and J calls and clone size follow TCRdb and not the study's own pipeline. The table for this sample lists more than 10,000 distinct CDR3 sequences; around 15% of them were counted only once. The ten most abundant clones make up around 53% of the sample.

Results and caveats for the whole study, not just this receptor: Some responding clones were found in pre-infection memory, which suggests that pre-existing cross-reactive memory T cells took part in the SARS-CoV-2 response. Whether the second-wave clones peaking on day 37 were SARS-CoV-2 specific was not confirmed. Balanced CD4/CD8 phenotypes were observed for clones contracting from day 15 to 85, whereas a bias towards CD4+ was observed for a second wave of clones expanding from day 15 to 37. Contracting CD4+ clones appeared mostly in the CM and EM memory subsets, whereas CD8+ clones were enriched in EMRA. Only two mild cases were covered by the study, and larger cohorts that include severe cases with pre-infection samples were considered necessary.

The receptor was isolated from a young man who had mild COVID-19 (a few samples of this study predate the infection). The sample titles of this study are shuffled in the database, so cell type and time point are left out; the donor was told from shared clones. What was sequenced was PBMCs or a T cell subset sorted from them (not recorded which). Here the chain combines TRBV28 and TRBJ1-4; the D gene cannot be resolved reliably. The nucleotides read TGTGCCAGCAGTTTCGGGCAGCTTAATGAAAAACTGTTTTTT. Translated, this is CASSFGQLNEKLFF.